This note documents a single T cell receptor (beta chain) sequence. Its antigen is unknown. Germline V gene lookup returns CDR1 SGHNT and CDR2 YYREEE (reference sequence). The V gene end was trimmed by 2 bases and the J gene end by 4 bases; junction bases not matched to a gene: 9. The CDR3 spans 15 residues. Clones were sequenced by immunoSEQ multiplex PCR, and TCRdb holds only the in-frame ones, with some missing. This sample carries tens of thousands of clones, 65% to 70% of them seen once, and the ten largest clones take about 7%. The data derive from a study of cytotoxic CD8 clonotypes in ibrutinib-treated CLL. At the level of the study: Across the patients, around 10 were relapsed/refractory, 15 treatment-naive and 17 to 18 IGHV unmutated. Study-level points and caveats: Researchers report that baseline clonality outpaced age-matched healthy donors and tracked circulating CD8+ T-cell counts.

Sequencing was performed on PBMCs, taken at disease progression, from a patient treated with ibrutinib. This sequence was found in a human donor with chronic lymphocytic leukemia. This sequence joins TRBV5-4 and TRBJ2-7, with 7 bases fitting TRBD2. As DNA, the CDR3 is TGTGCCAGCAGCTTACCTGGACTAGTACAGTACGAGCAGTACTTC. Its protein is CASSLPGLVQYEQYF. The complete variable domain, with remaining parts taken from reference TRBV5-4 and TRBJ2-7, reads ETGVTQSPTHLIKTRGQQVTLRCSSQSGHNTVSWYQQALGQGPQFIFQYYREEENGRGNFPPRFSGLQFPNYSSELNVNALELDDSALYLCASSLPGLVQYEQYFGPGTRLTVT.